The 13 T cell receptor beta chains below come from one sample, sequenced in a study of T cell responses to AZD1222 COVID-19 vaccine (dated by TCRdb to the early 2020s). Sample time point, as interpreted from the label and publication: sample from adult after SARS-CoV-2 infection, after symptom onset. The method was the immunoSEQ multiplex PCR assay. TCRdb provides this immuneACCESS table in a form limited to in-frame rearrangements. Some clones are lacking; in checked studies, under half of them reflect an unresolved V gene, and why the rest are absent is not known. The sample has 150,000 to 160,000 clones on record, 80% to 90% of them singletons. Jointly, the top ten make up approximately 6.6% of the sample. This specimen consisted of peripheral blood, obtained after recovery from COVID-19. These receptor sequences come from an adult who had recovered from COVID-19.

Only one count was recorded for this clone. The chain recombines TRBV11-1 with TRBJ1-4; D remains ambiguous. Germline CDR1 is SGHAT and CDR2 is FQDESV (reference sequence). Trimming removed 5 bases from V and 1 base from J, with 5 bases in between. This CDR3 has 13 residues. The DNA for the CDR3 is TGTGCCAGCAGCCCGGGAACTAATGAAAAACTGTTTTTT. Its protein product is CASSPGTNEKLFF.

V gene TRBV19 combines with J gene TRBJ1-5; 7 nucleotides match TRBD1. The junction had 7 bases not matched to a gene; V was cut back by 7 bases and J by 4 bases. CDR3 size: 14 residues. Germline-derived CDR1 and CDR2 are LNHDA and SQIVND (reference sequence). CDR3 in amino acids: CASTPGQLNQPQHF. The CDR3 nucleotides read TGTGCCAGTACCCCGGGACAGTTGAATCAGCCCCAGCATTTT.

This rearrangement joins TRBV27 to TRBJ2-7; D is unresolved. The length of the CDR3 is 13 residues. The V gene lost 3 bases and the J gene lost 4 bases, with 10 bases spanning the gap. In germline, CDR1 is MNHEY, CDR2 SMNVEV (reference sequence). For the CDR3, the DNA is TGTGCCAGCAGTTTTACAGTTTCTTACGAGCAGTACTTC. It specifies CASSFTVSYEQYF.

The chain links TRBV10-3 to TRBJ2-7, with 10 bases that match TRBD1. This CDR3 comprises 15 residues. Losses at the gene ends were 6 bases for V and 2 bases for J; bases not matched to a gene: 7. Germline V gene data show CDR1 as ENHRY and CDR2 as SYGVKD. CDR3 coding DNA: TGTGCCATCAGCACCGACGGACAGGGGGCCTACGAGCAGTACTTC. Its translation: CAISTDGQGAYEQYF.

This clone showed up many times. This sequence joins TRBV2 and TRBJ1-6; 7 bases match TRBD1. With 3 bases clipped from V and 7 bases from J, the junction kept 3 bases outside the gene matches. The CDR3 totals 14 residues. Germline loops: CDR1 SNHLY, CDR2 FYNNEI. CDR3 loop: CASSEGRGNSPLHF. CDR3 nucleotide sequence: TGTGCCAGCAGTGAGGGCAGGGGGAATTCACCCCTCCACTTT.

The chain carries TRBV19 and TRBJ2-3; 10 bases fit TRBD1. The V gene's germline CDR1 is LNHDA and CDR2 SQIVND (reference sequence). The J segment lost 4 bases and the V segment lost 7 bases, leaving 17 bases of the junction unmatched. This CDR3 comprises 18 residues. CDR3 sequence (DNA): TGTGCCAGTAACCGTTTGGGGATGACAGGGGGCTACGCAGATACGCAGTATTTT. This codes for CASNRLGMTGGYADTQYF.

This clone was seen only once. The chain recombines TRBV2 with TRBJ2-5, with D possibly matching TRBD2 (6 bases). The CDR3 sequence is 16 residues long. CDR1 SNHLY and CDR2 FYNNEI come from the germline V gene. Trimming pared 0 bases from V and 5 bases from J, leaving 16 bases between. CDR3 in amino acids: CASSEALAPTTETQYF. CDR3 coding DNA: TGTGCCAGCAGTGAAGCGCTAGCGCCGACGACGGAGACCCAGTACTTC. The full variable domain, completed using reference TRBV2 and TRBJ2-5, is EPEVTQTPSHQVTQMGQEVILRCVPISNHLYFYWYRQILGQKVEFLVSFYNNEISEKSEIFDDQFSVERPDGSNFTLKIRSTKLEDSAMYFCASSEALAPTTETQYFGPGTRLLVL.

This chain links TRBV11-1 with TRBJ2-7; 10 bases map to TRBD1. The CDR3 sequence is 15 residues long. V shed 1 base, J shed 5 bases, and the junction held 5 bases outside the gene matches. Germline assignment: CDR1 SGHAT and CDR2 FQDESV (reference sequence). This CDR3 is CASSLEGQGWHEQYF. In nucleotides, the CDR3 is TGTGCCAGCAGCTTAGAGGGACAGGGGTGGCACGAGCAGTACTTC.

The CDR3 nucleotides are TGTGCCAGCAGTTCAACAGGGCCTGGGGCCAACGTCCTGACTTTC. This codes for CASSSTGPGANVLTF. The V and J genes are TRBV7-2 and TRBJ2-6; a weak D match, TRBD1 (6 bases). Per the germline V gene, CDR1 is SGHTA and CDR2 is FQGNSA. V was clipped by 6 bases and J by 2 bases, with 11 bases between them. The CDR3 has 15 residues.

This sequence joins TRBV7-8 and TRBJ2-2; 7 nucleotides line up with TRBD2. CDR3 length: 17 residues. J was trimmed by 2 bases and V by 1 base; bases with no gene match: 7. Germline CDR1 reads SGHVS; CDR2 reads FQNEAQ. The CDR3 reads CASSLGRSGINTGELFF. CDR3 DNA sequence: TGTGCCAGCAGCTTAGGACGAAGCGGGATTAACACCGGGGAGCTGTTTTTT. The whole variable domain, remainder taken from reference TRBV7-8 and TRBJ2-2, is GAGVSQSPRYKVAKRGQDVALRCDPISGHVSLFWYQQALGQGPEFLTYFQNEAQLDKSGLPSDRFFAERPEGSVSTLKIQRTQQEDSAVYLCASSLGRSGINTGELFFGEGSRLTVL.

The gene calls are TRBV10-3 and TRBJ2-3; possible D gene TRBD1, 6 bases. Germline V CDR1 and CDR2: ENHRY, SYGVKD. CDR3 length equals 14 residues. V lost 7 bases and J 2 bases, leaving 13 bases between the germline ends. The CDR3: CAINGDTPTDTQYF. CDR3 DNA: TGTGCCATCAATGGGGACACCCCCACAGATACGCAGTATTTT.

The rearrangement joins TRBV7-9 to TRBJ2-7; D may match TRBD1 or TRBD2 (5 bases each). In germline, CDR1 is SEHNR, CDR2 FQNEAQ (reference sequence). The CDR3 is 15 amino acids. With 3 bases removed from V and 0 bases from J, the gap between germline ends came to 12 bases. CDR3 amino acids: CASSFNEGSSYEQYF. The CDR3 DNA reads TGTGCCAGCAGCTTTAATGAGGGGAGCTCCTACGAGCAGTACTTC.

The chain links TRBV18 to TRBJ2-3, with 9 bases lining up with TRBD1. The CDR3 is made up of 18 amino acids. Per the germline V gene, CDR1 is KGHSH and CDR2 is LQKENI. Trimming cost V 3 bases and J 3 bases; bases outside gene matches: 13. The CDR3 loop reads CASSPLLPGQGRTDTQYF. Here the CDR3 DNA reads TGTGCCAGCTCACCCCTCCTACCGGGACAGGGAAGAACAGATACGCAGTATTTT.